This note documents a single T cell receptor beta chain sequence. In the authors' methods: Estimation of nucleated cell counts was performed using reference gene primer amplification. Profiled with immunoSEQ multiplex PCR; TCRdb holds only in-frame clones, not every one. The V and J calls and the clone size are those of that table, but D and trimming were determined from the DNA. The profile shows some 190,000 clones, about 88% of them singletons. The data stem from a study of blood T cell repertoires in COVID-19. Study overall: Some COVID-19 samples were acute and others convalescent; all came from the United States, Italy and Spain. Nucleic acid was either cDNA or gDNA, and it came from T cells, B-cell-depleted T cells, or PBMCs.

Per germline, CDR1 KGHDR and CDR2 SFDVKD. Losses at the gene ends were 3 bases for V and 1 base for J; bases not matched to a gene: 7. This CDR3 has 19 amino acids. This chain connects TRBV24-1 to TRBJ2-3; the match to TRBD2 covers 15 bases. The sequenced sample consisted of peripheral blood. The sequence came from a woman aged 40 to 49 who had recovered from COVID-19. CDR3 sequence (DNA): TGTGCCACCAGTGATCGGACTAGCGGGAGGGGAGCGGGCACAGATACGCAGTATTTT. Amino acid sequence: CATSDRTSGRGAGTDTQYF.